The 21 T cell receptor beta chains listed next were all sequenced from one sample in a study of OX40 agonist ivuxolimab in advanced cancers. Sequencing was performed with immunoSEQ multiplex PCR; in TCRdb, only in-frame clones are kept and a portion is missing. The table lists around 65,000 clones, about three quarters of them singletons. The sequences come from CD4+ or CD8+ T cells sorted from blood, collected in a trial of the OX40 agonist ivuxolimab. The receptors were gathered from an adult with an advanced solid tumor such as melanoma, head and neck, liver or kidney cancer.

The count of this clone is one. V gene TRBV10-3 combines with J gene TRBJ1-5, with D possibly matching TRBD1 (6 bases). CDR1 and CDR2 (germline): ENHRY, SYGVKD. V was pared by 3 bases and J by 2 bases, with 14 bases between. The length of the CDR3 is 16 residues. The CDR3 spells CAISDRGPLGNQPQHF. The CDR3, as DNA: TGTGCCATCAGTGATCGGGGGCCTTTGGGCAATCAGCCCCAGCATTTT.

This sequence joins TRBV25-1 and TRBJ1-1; TRBD1 might be the D (5 bases). The V and J ends lost 4 bases and 3 bases respectively, with 15 bases between them. Germline V gene sequence: CDR1 MGHDK, CDR2 SYGVNS. The CDR3 length is 15 residues. The CDR3 protein is CASSGGMVGDTEAFF. The CDR3 DNA reads as TGTGCCAGCAGTGGGGGGATGGTGGGGGACACTGAAGCTTTCTTT.

The gene calls are TRBV29-1 and TRBJ2-3; D may correspond to TRBD1 or TRBD2 (5 bases each). The CDR3 totals 15 residues. Germline CDR1 and CDR2: SQVTM and ANQGSEA. Trimming stripped 6 bases from V and 6 bases from J, with 22 bases between. The CDR3 nucleotides read TGCAGCGTCCGTGGGACCCCGGCGTCCGCGGATACGCAGTATTTT. Translation: CSVRGTPASADTQYF.

The rearrangement links TRBV18 to TRBJ1-6; D may be TRBD1 (5 bases). CDR1 and CDR2 (germline): KGHSH, LQKENI. Deletions cut 3 bases from V and 7 bases from J, with 10 bases between. The CDR3 runs 14 residues. CDR3 residues: CASSPQGANSPLHF. The CDR3 nucleotides are TGTGCCAGCTCACCCCAGGGTGCCAATTCACCCCTCCACTTT.

The sample holds a few counts of this clone. The genes are TRBV5-1 and TRBJ1-1; D unclear. V lost 5 bases and J lost 6, with 8 bases in between. Germline V gives CDR1 SGHRS, CDR2 YFSETQ. The CDR3 runs to 11 residues. The CDR3 sequence: CASRSGPEAFF. CDR3 sequence (DNA): TGCGCCAGCAGGTCTGGGCCTGAAGCTTTCTTT.

This clone is labeled hyperexpanded. The genes are TRBV7-9 and TRBJ2-1; TRBD2 agrees at 9 bases. The CDR3 has 15 residues. Germline V gives CDR1 SEHNR, CDR2 FQNEAQ (reference sequence). V was pared by 4 bases and J by 8 bases, with 9 bases of the junction left unmatched. CDR3 bases: TGTGCCAGCAGCTCTACGGGACTAGCCTTGGATGAGCAGTTCTTC. Protein sequence: CASSSTGLALDEQFF. Full variable domain (missing parts from reference TRBV7-9 and TRBJ2-1): DTGVSQNPRHKITKRGQNVTFRCDPISEHNRLYWYRQTLGQGPEFLTYFQNEAQLEKSRLLSDRFSAERPKGSFSTLEIQRTEQGDSAMYLCASSSTGLALDEQFFGPGTRLTVL.

The genes are TRBV28 and TRBJ1-1; perhaps TRBD1 as D (6 bases). The CDR3 consists of 13 residues. From germline, CDR1 is MDHEN and CDR2 SYDVKM. V lost 2 bases and J 6 bases, leaving 10 bases between the germline ends. CDR3 region: CASSLIKGAEAFF. The DNA of the CDR3 is TGTGCCAGCAGTTTAATTAAGGGGGCTGAAGCTTTCTTT.

The chain is built from TRBV11-2 and TRBJ1-3; no clear D gene. Trimming cost V 4 bases and J 0 bases, with 13 bases left between them. CDR1 and CDR2 from the germline V gene are SGHAT and FQNNGV. This CDR3 region has 16 residues. The CDR3 is CASSSRTGFSGNTIYF. DNA for the CDR3: TGTGCCAGCAGCTCGCGGACGGGATTCTCTGGAAACACCATATATTTT.

The genes are TRBV7-9 and TRBJ2-2; the D is unclear. The CDR3 length is 15 residues. CDR1 is SEHNR and CDR2 is FQNEAQ in the germline V gene (reference sequence). The ends were cut back, 5 bases at V and 4 bases at J, with 14 bases in the middle. Here the CDR3 reads CASSPSRVATGELFF. The CDR3 nucleotides are TGTGCCAGCAGCCCCTCGCGTGTAGCCACCGGGGAGCTGTTTTTT.

The chain links TRBV5-1 to TRBJ1-1; D remains unclear. The CDR3 totals 15 residues. V lost 4 bases and J 0 bases, leaving 13 bases between the germline ends. The germline gives CDR1 SGHRS, CDR2 YFSETQ. CDR3 region: CASSRRRDMNTEAFF. The CDR3 region has the DNA TGCGCCAGCAGCCGGCGACGAGACATGAACACTGAAGCTTTCTTT.

This clone was counted between two and nine times. V is TRBV12-5 and J is TRBJ1-2; TRBD1 matches at 9 bases. The CDR3 runs 20 residues. With 2 bases clipped from V and 7 bases from J, the junction kept 23 bases outside the gene matches. Germline V gene sequence: CDR1 LGHNT, CDR2 FRNRAP. CDR3 nucleotide sequence: TGTGCTAGTGGTTTGTCCCGGGACAGGGTACAAAATCGTAACTATCGTGGCTACACCTTC. Its translation: CASGLSRDRVQNRNYRGYTF.

The chain's CDR3 is CASRLLAGKDTQYF. Here the CDR3 DNA reads TGCGCCAGCAGGTTACTAGCGGGAAAAGATACGCAGTATTTT. V gene TRBV5-1 combines with J gene TRBJ2-3; 10 bases map to TRBD2. The ends lost 5 bases at V and 5 bases at J; junction bases unmatched: 5. Germline V gives CDR1 SGHRS, CDR2 YFSETQ. This CDR3 contains 14 residues.

This rearrangement joins TRBV19 to TRBJ2-3; maybe TRBD2 (5 bases). This CDR3 has 14 amino acids. Trimming removed 5 bases at V and 0 bases at J, with 9 bases between. Germline assignment: CDR1 LNHDA and CDR2 SQIVND (reference sequence). CDR3 residues: CASSPRTSTDTQYF. In DNA form, the CDR3 reads TGTGCCAGTAGTCCCCGGACTAGCACAGATACGCAGTATTTT.

The rearrangement links TRBV18 to TRBJ2-1, with a tentative D call TRBD2 (5 bases). The CDR3 is 14 amino acids. Per the germline V gene, CDR1 is KGHSH and CDR2 is LQKENI. V lost 2 bases, J lost 8 bases, and 13 bases lay in between. CDR3 residues: CASSPSTRIHEQFF. Here the CDR3 DNA reads TGTGCCAGCTCACCAAGTACTAGGATTCATGAGCAGTTCTTC.

The V and J genes are TRBV25-1 and TRBJ2-7, with a weak D call TRBD1 (6 bases). V shed 1 base and J shed 6 bases, with 16 bases lying between them. The CDR3 runs 15 residues. Germline CDR1 reads MGHDK; CDR2 reads SYGVNS. CDR3 DNA sequence: TGTGCCAGCAGTGAATCTAACAGGGTAGGTCGCGAGCAGTACTTC. Amino acid sequence: CASSESNRVGREQYF.

The chain is built from TRBV28 and TRBJ1-6; 9 nucleotides agree with TRBD1. V lost 6 bases and J lost 6; bases outside the gene matches: 3. Germline lookup yields CDR1 MDHEN and CDR2 SYDVKM. This CDR3 is built from 14 residues. DNA of the CDR3: TGTGCCAGCAGAAGACAGGGGGTTAATTCACCCCTCCACTTT. It codes for CASRRQGVNSPLHF.

The chain joins TRBV7-8 to TRBJ1-2, with 9 bases identical to TRBD1. There are 16 residues in the CDR3. In germline, CDR1 is SGHVS, CDR2 FQNEAQ. Trimming removed 1 base from V and 8 bases from J; junction bases left unmatched: 11. CDR3: CASSLVVNRGQGGYTF. DNA of the CDR3: TGTGCCAGCAGCTTAGTGGTCAACAGGGGGCAGGGGGGCTACACCTTC.

CDR3 sequence reads: CASSDQTYEQYF. As DNA, the CDR3 is TGTGCCAGCAGTGACCAAACCTACGAGCAGTACTTC. V and J are TRBV6-1 and TRBJ2-7; D unresolved. Germline CDR1 MNHNS, CDR2 SASEGT. V was cut by 3 bases and J by 2 bases, with 5 bases left in between. The CDR3 is made up of 12 amino acids.

This clone was seen just once. The genes are TRBV2 and TRBJ2-3; D is unclear. The CDR3 spans 13 residues. CDR1 and CDR2 from the germline V gene are SNHLY and FYNNEI. V lost 8 bases, J lost 4 bases, and 13 bases lay in between. Here the CDR3 reads CASGLGGADTQYF. CDR3 DNA sequence: TGTGCCAGCGGGCTGGGTGGGGCAGATACGCAGTATTTT.

The CDR3 sequence is CASTSGLAGVRTGELFF. DNA for the CDR3: TGTGCCAGTACTTCCGGACTAGCGGGAGTTCGAACCGGGGAGCTGTTTTTT. The rearrangement joins TRBV19 to TRBJ2-2; TRBD2 matches 13 bases. This CDR3 region has 17 residues. Per the germline V gene, CDR1 is LNHDA and CDR2 is SQIVND (reference sequence). Trimming took 7 bases from V and 5 from J; bases not matched to a gene: 10.

This chain connects TRBV5-1 to TRBJ1-4; TRBD1 might be the D (6 bases). In germline, CDR1 is SGHRS, CDR2 YFSETQ. Between the trimmed V and J ends, which lost 0 bases and 5 bases, there was a span of 11 bases. The CDR3 totals 15 residues. The CDR3 region is CASSLVAGENEKLFF. DNA for the CDR3: TGCGCCAGCAGCTTGGTGGCAGGGGAGAATGAAAAACTGTTTTTT. Full variable domain (rest looked up from reference TRBV5-1 and TRBJ1-4): KAGVTQTPRYLIKTRGQQVTLSCSPISGHRSVSWYQQTPGQGLQFLFEYFSETQRNKGNFPGRFSGRQFSNSRSEMNVSTLELGDSALYLCASSLVAGENEKLFFGSGTQLSVL.